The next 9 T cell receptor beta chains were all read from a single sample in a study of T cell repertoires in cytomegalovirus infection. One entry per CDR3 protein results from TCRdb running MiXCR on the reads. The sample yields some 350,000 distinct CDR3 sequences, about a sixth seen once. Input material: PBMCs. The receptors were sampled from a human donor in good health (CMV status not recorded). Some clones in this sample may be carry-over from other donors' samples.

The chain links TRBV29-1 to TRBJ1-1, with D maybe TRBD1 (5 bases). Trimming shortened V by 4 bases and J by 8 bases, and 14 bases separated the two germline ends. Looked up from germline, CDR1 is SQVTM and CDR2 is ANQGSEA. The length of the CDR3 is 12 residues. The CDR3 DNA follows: TGCAGCGTTGTTCCGGGGGGGATAGAAGCTTTCTTT. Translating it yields CSVVPGGIEAFF. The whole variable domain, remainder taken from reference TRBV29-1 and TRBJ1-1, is SAVISQKPSRDICQRGTSLTIQCQVDSQVTMMFWYRQQPGQSLTLIATANQGSEATYESGFVIDKFPISRPNLTFSTLTVSNMSPEDSSIYLCSVVPGGIEAFFGQGTRLTVV.

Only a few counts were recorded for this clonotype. The CDR3 nucleotides read TGTGCCAGCAGTGAATACAGGGGAGGGTCTAACTATGGCTACACCTTC. Its translation: CASSEYRGGSNYGYTF. V usage is TRBV2 and J usage is TRBJ1-2; 7 nucleotides match TRBD1. The V segment lost 2 bases and the J segment 0 bases; nucleotides outside the gene matches: 6. The CDR3 is 16 residues long. Per the germline V gene, CDR1 is SNHLY and CDR2 is FYNNEI.

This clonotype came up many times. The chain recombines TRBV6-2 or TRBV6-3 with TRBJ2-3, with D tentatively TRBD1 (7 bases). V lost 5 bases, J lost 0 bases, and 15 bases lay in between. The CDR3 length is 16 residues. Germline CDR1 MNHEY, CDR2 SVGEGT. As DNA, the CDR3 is TGTGCCAGCAGTGCCGTGACAGGGACTAGCACAGATACGCAGTATTTT. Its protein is CASSAVTGTSTDTQYF.

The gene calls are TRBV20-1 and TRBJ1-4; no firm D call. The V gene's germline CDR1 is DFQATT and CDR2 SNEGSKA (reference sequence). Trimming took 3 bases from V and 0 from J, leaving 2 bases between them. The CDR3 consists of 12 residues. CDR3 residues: CSASATNEKLFF. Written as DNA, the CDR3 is TGCAGTGCTAGTGCAACTAATGAAAAACTGTTTTTT.

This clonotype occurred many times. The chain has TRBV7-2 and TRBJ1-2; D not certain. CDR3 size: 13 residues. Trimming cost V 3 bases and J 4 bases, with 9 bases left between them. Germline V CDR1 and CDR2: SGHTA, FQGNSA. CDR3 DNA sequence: TGTGCCAGCAGCTTGAGACATTTCTATGGCTACACCTTC. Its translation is CASSLRHFYGYTF.

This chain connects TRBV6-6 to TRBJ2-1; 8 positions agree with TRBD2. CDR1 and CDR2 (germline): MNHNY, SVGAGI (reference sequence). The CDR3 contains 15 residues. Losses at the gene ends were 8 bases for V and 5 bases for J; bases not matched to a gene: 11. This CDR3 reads CASEEGGGTHNEQFF. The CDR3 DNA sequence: TGTGCCAGCGAGGAGGGCGGGGGGACCCACAATGAGCAGTTCTTC.

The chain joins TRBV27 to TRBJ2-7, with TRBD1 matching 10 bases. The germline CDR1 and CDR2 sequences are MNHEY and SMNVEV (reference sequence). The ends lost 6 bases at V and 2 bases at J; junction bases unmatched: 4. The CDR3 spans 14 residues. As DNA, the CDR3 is TGTGCCAGCAGACCGGGACAGGGGCCCTACGAGCAGTACTTC. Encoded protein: CASRPGQGPYEQYF.

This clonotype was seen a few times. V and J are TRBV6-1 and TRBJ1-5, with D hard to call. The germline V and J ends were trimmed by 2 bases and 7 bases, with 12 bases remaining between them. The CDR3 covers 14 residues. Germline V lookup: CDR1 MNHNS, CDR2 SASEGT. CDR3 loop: CASSERGDGQPQHF. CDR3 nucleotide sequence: TGTGCCAGCAGTGAACGGGGTGACGGGCAGCCCCAGCATTTT.

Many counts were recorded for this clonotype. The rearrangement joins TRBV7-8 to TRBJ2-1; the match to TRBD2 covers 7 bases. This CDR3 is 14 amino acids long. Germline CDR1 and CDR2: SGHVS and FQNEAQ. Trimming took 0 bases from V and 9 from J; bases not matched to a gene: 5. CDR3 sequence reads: CASSLAVWGGEQFF. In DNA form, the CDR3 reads TGTGCCAGCAGCTTAGCAGTGTGGGGGGGTGAGCAGTTCTTC.